This passage covers 16 T cell receptor beta chains from one sample sequenced in a study of blood T cell repertoires in COVID-19. Clones were read by immunoSEQ multiplex PCR, and TCRdb kept only the in-frame ones, dropping some. Of 200,000 to 250,000 clones listed, nearly 90% were seen once; the top ten hold roughly a tenth. The sample was PBMCs or T cells enriched from blood (not recorded which). All receptors come from a man under 40 who had recovered from COVID-19.

This chain links TRBV7-9 with TRBJ2-6, with a weak D call TRBD2 (6 bases). The germline V and J ends were trimmed by 5 bases and 0 bases, with 20 bases remaining between them. CDR1 is SEHNR and CDR2 is FQNEAQ in the germline V gene (reference sequence). The CDR3 extends over 19 amino acids. CDR3 bases: TGTGCCAGCAGCGTTAGAACGGCGCTAGCGAACTCTGGGGCCAACGTCCTGACTTTC. It codes for CASSVRTALANSGANVLTF. Filled out from reference TRBV7-9 and TRBJ2-6, the complete variable domain reads DTGVSQNPRHKITKRGQNVTFRCDPISEHNRLYWYRQTLGQGPEFLTYFQNEAQLEKSRLLSDRFSAERPKGSFSTLEIQRTEQGDSAMYLCASSVRTALANSGANVLTFGAGSRLTVL.

The rearrangement joins TRBV5-4 to TRBJ2-1; 7 bases align to TRBD2. After removal of 4 bases from V and 7 bases from J, the junction contained 14 bases not matched to a gene. This CDR3 comprises 16 residues. Germline CDR1 is SGHNT and CDR2 is YYREEE (reference sequence). The CDR3 DNA sequence: TGTGCCAGCAGCCGCTCGGGACTAATTATTGGGAATGAGCAGTTCTTC. This gives the protein CASSRSGLIIGNEQFF.

The chain recombines TRBV6-6 with TRBJ2-7; 11 positions match TRBD2. The CDR3 loop spans 15 amino acids. The ends lost 4 bases at V and 4 bases at J; junction bases unmatched: 6. Looked up from germline, CDR1 is MNHNY and CDR2 is SVGAGI (reference sequence). CDR3 residues: CASSSITSGSYEQYF. The CDR3 bases are TGTGCCAGCAGTTCCATCACTAGCGGGAGTTACGAGCAGTACTTC.

The V gene is TRBV18, the J gene TRBJ1-5, with a tentative D call TRBD1 (6 bases). Germline V CDR1 and CDR2: KGHSH, LQKENI. V gave up 5 bases and J gave up 6 bases, with 17 bases separating them. This CDR3 spans 15 amino acids. CDR3 DNA: TGTGCCAGCTCAAGCCAGGGGTCTCCCAGTCAGCCCCAGCATTTT. The encoded protein is CASSSQGSPSQPQHF.

The V call is TRBV11-2, the J call TRBJ2-7, with TRBD2 as a possible D gene (6 bases). The V and J ends lost 4 bases and 1 base respectively, with 20 bases between them. The CDR3 runs 17 residues. CDR1 SGHAT and CDR2 FQNNGV come from the germline V gene. CDR3 sequence: CASSSPGRGNRSYEQYF. The CDR3 nucleotides read TGTGCCAGCAGCTCTCCGGGGCGGGGAAATAGGTCCTACGAGCAGTACTTC.

V and J are TRBV7-2 and TRBJ1-2; 8 nucleotides line up with TRBD1. V was clipped by 7 bases and J by 8 bases; unmatched bases: 15. The CDR3 contains 15 residues. The germline V gene encodes CDR1 SGHTA and CDR2 FQGNSA. The CDR3 protein is CASTPPSAGGSGYTF. The CDR3 DNA follows: TGTGCCAGCACCCCCCCATCGGCAGGGGGCTCGGGCTACACCTTC.

The rearrangement joins TRBV27 to TRBJ1-1, with a possible D match to TRBD1 (6 bases). CDR1 MNHEY and CDR2 SMNVEV come from the germline V gene (reference sequence). The CDR3 is 15 residues long. Between the trimmed V and J ends, which lost 4 bases and 1 base, there was a span of 13 bases. CDR3 in DNA: TGTGCCAGCAGTTCTTACAGGGCGCGGAACACTGAAGCTTTCTTT. The encoded protein is CASSSYRARNTEAFF.

In this sample, this clone turned up many times. This chain joins TRBV19 and TRBJ1-1; 7 positions match TRBD1. Germline CDR1 reads LNHDA; CDR2 reads SQIVND (reference sequence). The CDR3 runs to 15 residues. The V gene end was trimmed by 7 bases and the J gene end by 2 bases; junction bases not matched to a gene: 10. CDR3 sequence (DNA): TGTGCCAGTACCACCTTAGGGGACAGAAACACTGAAGCTTTCTTT. This encodes CASTTLGDRNTEAFF. The full variable domain, with the rest looked up from reference TRBV19 and TRBJ1-1, is DGGITQSPKYLFRKEGQNVTLSCEQNLNHDAMYWYRQDPGQGLRLIYYSQIVNDFQKGDIAEGYSVSREKKESFPLTVTSAQKNPTAFYLCASTTLGDRNTEAFFGQGTRLTVV.

V and J are TRBV28 and TRBJ2-3; D unresolved. CDR3 length equals 13 residues. Between the trimmed V and J ends, which lost 5 bases and 4 bases, there was a span of 10 bases. Germline CDR1 reads MDHEN; CDR2 reads SYDVKM. CDR3 loop: CASSQVSSDTQYF. The DNA of the CDR3 is TGTGCCAGCAGTCAGGTCTCTTCAGATACGCAGTATTTT.

The chain uses TRBV28 and TRBJ1-3; D is unclear. Germline loops: CDR1 MDHEN, CDR2 SYDVKM. The CDR3 totals 16 residues. V shed 6 bases and J shed 0 bases, with 15 bases lying between them. CDR3 amino acids: CASSPREAYSGNTIYF. The DNA of the CDR3 is TGTGCCAGCAGCCCCCGGGAGGCATACTCTGGAAACACCATATATTTT.

This chain uses TRBV9 with TRBJ1-2, with a weak D call TRBD1 (5 bases). The CDR3 spans 14 residues. Germline CDR1 and CDR2: SGDLS and YYNGEE. V dropped 3 bases and J dropped 5 bases, with 14 bases sitting between them. The CDR3: CASSAGERGYGYTF. In nucleotides, the CDR3 is TGTGCCAGCAGCGCTGGAGAAAGGGGTTATGGCTACACCTTC.

This sequence joins TRBV7-9 and TRBJ2-2; TRBD1 aligns across 8 bases. CDR3 length: 15 residues. V shed 6 bases, J shed 3 bases, and the junction held 6 bases outside the gene matches. Per germline, CDR1 SEHNR and CDR2 FQNEAQ (reference sequence). The CDR3 is CASRTGAPDTGELFF. CDR3 coding DNA: TGTGCCAGCAGGACAGGGGCGCCGGACACCGGGGAGCTGTTTTTT.

The V gene is TRBV6-4, the J gene TRBJ1-1, with 8 nucleotides matching TRBD1. CDR3 length equals 14 residues. Unmatched junction bases numbered 3, after V lost 2 bases and J lost 4 bases. Germline V CDR1 and CDR2: MRHNA, SNTAGT. CDR3 sequence (DNA): TGTGCCAGCAGTGACACAGACAGGGGCACTGAAGCTTTCTTT. Amino acid sequence: CASSDTDRGTEAFF.

The chain links TRBV7-6 to TRBJ1-2; 7 nucleotides agree with TRBD1. In germline, CDR1 is SGHVS, CDR2 FNYEAQ. The CDR3 contains 18 residues. The J segment lost 0 bases and the V segment lost 1 base, leaving 11 bases of the junction unmatched. The CDR3 loop reads CASSLGAPGGETNYGYTF. CDR3 DNA sequence: TGTGCCAGCAGCTTAGGCGCGCCAGGGGGAGAAACTAACTATGGCTACACCTTC.

This clone was recorded once. The chain couples TRBV9 to TRBJ2-2, with 12 bases fitting TRBD2. Germline V CDR1 and CDR2: SGDLS, YYNGEE. The junction had 9 bases not matched to a gene; V was cut back by 3 bases and J by 9 bases. The CDR3 is 16 amino acids. The CDR3 spells CASSARGLAGNWELFF. The DNA of the CDR3 is TGTGCCAGCAGCGCTCGAGGACTAGCGGGGAATTGGGAGCTGTTTTTT.

The rearrangement joins TRBV19 to TRBJ2-5, with TRBD2 matching over 7 bases. Looked up from germline, CDR1 is LNHDA and CDR2 is SQIVND (reference sequence). The CDR3 contains 15 residues. With 4 bases clipped from V and 3 bases from J, the junction kept 8 bases outside the gene matches. The CDR3 is CASSTTGLAEETQYF. In nucleotides, the CDR3 is TGTGCCAGTAGTACCACGGGGCTAGCGGAAGAGACCCAGTACTTC.